This is a list of T cell receptor beta chains from one sample in a study of blood T cell repertoires in COVID-19. Profiled with immunoSEQ multiplex PCR; TCRdb holds only in-frame clones, not every one. The sample contains some 87,000 clones, around 76% of which appear only once. The specimen was peripheral blood. These receptors originate from a human donor in a cohort sampled during active COVID-19. Each CDR3 is given with its conserved first and last residue. Fields, in order: J gene, clone size, V gene, CDR3 protein. Only some rows state a clone size, as once, few, many or a class for expanded clones.

J gene: TRBJ1-3
clone size: .
V gene: TRBV4-1
CDR3 protein: CASSQDNGGHLGNTIYF

J gene: TRBJ2-5
clone size: .
V gene: TRBV24-1
CDR3 protein: CATSDFSGQETQYF

J gene: TRBJ1-1
clone size: .
V gene: TRBV11-2
CDR3 protein: CASSPQGGGSTEAFF

J gene: TRBJ1-5
clone size: .
V gene: TRBV10-1
CDR3 protein: CASSGDTGTGSDIDNQPQHF

J gene: TRBJ2-4
clone size: .
V gene: TRBV5-1
CDR3 protein: CASSLSSGGARSTENIQYF

J gene: TRBJ2-1
clone size: .
V gene: TRBV7-7
CDR3 protein: CASSLDPGSNEQFF

J gene: TRBJ1-1
clone size: few
V gene: TRBV7-9
CDR3 protein: CASSPPGGAEAFF

J gene: TRBJ2-1
clone size: .
V gene: TRBV10-1
CDR3 protein: CARKVTGNRQHIYEQFF

J gene: TRBJ2-1
clone size: .
V gene: TRBV5-6
CDR3 protein: CASSLTGGSNEQFF

J gene: TRBJ2-1
clone size: .
V gene: TRBV4-1
CDR3 protein: CASSHALAGLTYNEQFF

J gene: TRBJ2-3
clone size: .
V gene: TRBV29-1
CDR3 protein: CSARGAGTDTQYF

J gene: TRBJ1-1
clone size: .
V gene: TRBV5-1
CDR3 protein: CASSLDGGFTEAFF